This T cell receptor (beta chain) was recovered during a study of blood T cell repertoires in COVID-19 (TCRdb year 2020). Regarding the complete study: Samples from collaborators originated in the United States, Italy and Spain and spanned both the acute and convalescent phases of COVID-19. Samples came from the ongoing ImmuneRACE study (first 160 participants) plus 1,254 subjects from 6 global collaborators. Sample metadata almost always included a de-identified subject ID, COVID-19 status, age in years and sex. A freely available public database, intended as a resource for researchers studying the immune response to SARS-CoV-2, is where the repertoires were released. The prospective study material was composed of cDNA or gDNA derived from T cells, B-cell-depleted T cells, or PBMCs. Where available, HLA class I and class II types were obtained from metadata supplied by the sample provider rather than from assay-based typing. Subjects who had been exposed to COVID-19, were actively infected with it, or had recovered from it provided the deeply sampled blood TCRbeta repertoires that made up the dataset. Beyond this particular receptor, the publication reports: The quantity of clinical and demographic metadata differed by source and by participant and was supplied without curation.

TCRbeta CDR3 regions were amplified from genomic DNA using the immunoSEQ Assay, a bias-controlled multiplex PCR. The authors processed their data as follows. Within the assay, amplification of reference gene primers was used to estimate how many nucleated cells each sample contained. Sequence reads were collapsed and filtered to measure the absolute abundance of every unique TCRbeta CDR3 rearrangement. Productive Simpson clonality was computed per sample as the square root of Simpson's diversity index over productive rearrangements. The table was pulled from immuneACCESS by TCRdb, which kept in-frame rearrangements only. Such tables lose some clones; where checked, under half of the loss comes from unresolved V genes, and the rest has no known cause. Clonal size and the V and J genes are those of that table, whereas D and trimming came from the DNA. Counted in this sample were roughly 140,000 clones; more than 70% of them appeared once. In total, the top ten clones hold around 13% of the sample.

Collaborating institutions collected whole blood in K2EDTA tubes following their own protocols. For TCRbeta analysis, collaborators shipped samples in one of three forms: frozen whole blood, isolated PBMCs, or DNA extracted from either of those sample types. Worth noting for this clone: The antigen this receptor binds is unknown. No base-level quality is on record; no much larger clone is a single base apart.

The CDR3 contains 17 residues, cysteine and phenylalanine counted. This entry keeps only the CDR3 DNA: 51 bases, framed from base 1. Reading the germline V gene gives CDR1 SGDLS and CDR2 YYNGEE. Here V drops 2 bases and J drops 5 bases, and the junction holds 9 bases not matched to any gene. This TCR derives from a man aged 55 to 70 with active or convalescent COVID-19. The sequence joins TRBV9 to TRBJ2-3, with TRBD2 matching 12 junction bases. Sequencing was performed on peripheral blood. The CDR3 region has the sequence CASSVARLAGEVDTQYF. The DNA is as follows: TGTGCCAGCAGCGTGGCGAGACTAGCGGGAGAGGTAGATACGCAGTATTTT.